This T cell receptor (beta chain) was sequenced for a study of blood T cell repertoires in COVID-19. Study in general: Nucleic acid was either cDNA or gDNA, and it came from T cells, B-cell-depleted T cells, or PBMCs.

Methods used by the authors: Using reference gene primer amplification, nucleated cell counts were estimated. TCRdb keeps only in-frame clones here, not all; method: immunoSEQ multiplex PCR. V, J and clone size were drawn from that table, and D and trimming were deduced from the DNA. The data show about 250,000 clones, approximately 83% seen once. The ends lost 4 bases at V and 6 bases at J; junction bases unmatched: 5. Germline V CDR1 and CDR2: KGHSH, LQKENI. CDR3 length: 15 amino acids. This sequence was found in a man older than 75 with acute or convalescent COVID-19. The rearrangement uses TRBV18 and TRBJ1-6, with TRBD1 matching 8 bases. Sequenced input: peripheral blood. The CDR3, as DNA: TGTGCCAGCTCACGTGAAGGACAGGGTAATTCACCCCTCCACTTT. Translation: CASSREGQGNSPLHF.